Listed below are T cell receptor beta chains from one sample, sequenced in a study of T cell responses to AZD1222 COVID-19 vaccine. Generated by immunoSEQ multiplex PCR, the TCRdb table keeps only in-frame clones and is missing some. The top ten clones hold approximately 24% of a sample with about 96,000 clones, roughly 88% of them seen once. Sample: peripheral blood, taken on day 0 of AZD1222 vaccination. These receptors all come from an adult in good health. The CDR3 runs from the conserved cysteine through the conserved F or W. D genes are given only for firm matches. The size entry is marked missing in some rows and otherwise reads once, few, many or a size class.

D gene	clone size	J gene	CDR3 length	V gene	CDR3 protein	CDR3 DNA
TRBD1	NA	TRBJ1-6	13	TRBV6-5	CASRTGVSSPLHF	TGTGCCAGCAGGACAGGGGTAAGCTCACCCCTCCACTTT
TRBD1	NA	TRBJ2-2	17	TRBV9	CASSVQPTGISTGELFF	TGTGCCAGCAGCGTACAACCGACAGGGATAAGCACCGGGGAGCTGTTTTTT
NA	NA	TRBJ2-7	15	TRBV7-2	CASSPGGGSNYEQYF	TGTGCCAGCAGCCCCGGAGGAGGGTCAAACTACGAGCAGTACTTC
TRBD2	NA	TRBJ2-7	15	TRBV6-2/TRBV6-3	CASSPVGLAEYEQYF	TGTGCCAGCAGCCCCGTCGGGCTAGCGGAGTACGAGCAGTACTTC
NA	NA	TRBJ2-3	11	TRBV20-1	CSAGHVDTQYF	TGCAGTGCAGGCCATGTAGATACGCAGTATTTT
NA	once	TRBJ2-1	13	TRBV27	CASSGAAYNEQFF	TGTGCCAGCAGTGGAGCGGCATACAATGAGCAGTTCTTC
TRBD1	NA	TRBJ1-1	16	TRBV5-1	CASSLFGGRGPPEAFF	TGCGCCAGCAGCTTGTTTGGTGGCAGGGGGCCACCCGAAGCTTTCTTT
NA	NA	TRBJ2-1	14	TRBV5-3	CARSLGGWGNEQFF	TGTGCCAGAAGCTTGGGAGGTTGGGGGAATGAGCAGTTCTTC
TRBD1	NA	TRBJ2-7	14	TRBV24-1	CATSGDRGTAEQYF	TGTGCCACAAGTGGGGACAGGGGTACTGCCGAGCAGTACTTC
NA	NA	TRBJ2-7	13	TRBV12-3/TRBV12-4	CASRGDGAYEQYF	TGTGCCAGCAGGGGGGATGGGGCCTACGAGCAGTACTTC
NA	NA	TRBJ2-5	15	TRBV4-1	CASSQIMAAQETQYF	TGCGCCAGCAGCCAAATCATGGCGGCTCAAGAGACCCAGTACTTC
NA	NA	TRBJ2-1	15	TRBV6-5	CASSPLGGEVNEQFF	TGTGCCAGCAGTCCCCTTGGGGGAGAAGTCAATGAGCAGTTCTTC
NA	NA	TRBJ2-3	16	TRBV19	CASSIPTRSTTDTQYF	TGTGCCAGTAGTATCCCAACCCGCTCAACGACAGATACGCAGTATTTT
NA	once	TRBJ2-3	12	TRBV29-1	CSVEDTPGTQYF	TGCAGCGTTGAAGACACACCCGGAACGCAGTATTTT
TRBD2	once	TRBJ2-1	17	TRBV4-3	CASSQDLAGSSYNEQFF	TGCGCCAGCAGCCAAGATTTAGCGGGAAGCTCCTACAATGAGCAGTTCTTC
TRBD2	NA	TRBJ2-7	14	TRBV5-4	CASSLEGLGIEQYF	TGTGCCAGCAGCTTGGAGGGACTAGGGATCGAGCAGTACTTC
NA	NA	TRBJ2-3	15	TRBV6-2/TRBV6-3	CASSYVTGSTDTQYF	TGTGCCAGCAGTTACGTAACCGGGAGCACAGATACGCAGTATTTT
TRBD1	NA	TRBJ2-7	14	TRBV30	CAWRQDRGIYEQYF	TGTGCCTGGAGGCAGGACAGGGGGATCTACGAGCAGTACTTC
TRBD1	NA	TRBJ1-2	16	TRBV6-2/TRBV6-3	CASSYPRPPGTAGYTF	TGTGCCAGCAGTTACCCCCGCCCGCCGGGGACAGCTGGCTACACCTTC
NA	NA	TRBJ1-2	13	TRBV5-4	CASSREGANGYTF	TGTGCCAGCAGCCGCGAAGGGGCTAATGGCTACACCTTC
TRBD2	NA	TRBJ2-7	15	TRBV4-2	CASSLGTSGTYEQYF	TGTGCCAGCAGCCTGGGGACTAGCGGGACTTACGAGCAGTACTTC
TRBD1	NA	TRBJ1-1	14	TRBV28	CASSSQTGGTEAFF	TGTGCCAGCAGTTCCCAGACAGGGGGGACTGAAGCTTTCTTT
TRBD2	NA	TRBJ2-2	19	TRBV27	CASSLRDKRELVNTGELFF	TGTGCCAGCAGTTTAAGAGACAAGCGGGAGTTGGTGAACACCGGGGAGCTGTTTTTT
TRBD1	once	TRBJ2-1	17	TRBV7-2	CASSSRGGQGSYNEQFF	TGTGCCAGCAGCTCGAGGGGGGGACAGGGTTCCTACAATGAGCAGTTCTTC
TRBD2	NA	TRBJ2-2	17	TRBV9	CASSEGLAGVKTGELFF	TGTGCCAGCAGCGAGGGACTAGCGGGAGTTAAGACCGGGGAGCTGTTTTTT
NA	NA	TRBJ2-5	13	TRBV6-6	CASSSGAGETQYF	TGTGCCAGCAGTTCGGGAGCCGGAGAGACCCAGTACTTC
NA	once	TRBJ2-7	16	TRBV12-2	CASRLFASGASYEQYF	NA